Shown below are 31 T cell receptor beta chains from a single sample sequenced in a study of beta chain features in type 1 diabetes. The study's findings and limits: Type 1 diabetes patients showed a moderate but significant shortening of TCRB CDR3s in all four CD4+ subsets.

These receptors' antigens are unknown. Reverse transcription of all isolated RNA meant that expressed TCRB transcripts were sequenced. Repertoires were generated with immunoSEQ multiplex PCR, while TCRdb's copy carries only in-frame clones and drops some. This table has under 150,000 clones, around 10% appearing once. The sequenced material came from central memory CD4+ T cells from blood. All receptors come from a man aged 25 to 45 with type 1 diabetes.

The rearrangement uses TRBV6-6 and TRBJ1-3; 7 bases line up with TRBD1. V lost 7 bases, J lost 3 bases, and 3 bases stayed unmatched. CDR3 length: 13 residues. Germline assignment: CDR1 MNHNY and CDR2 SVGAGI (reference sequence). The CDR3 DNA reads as TGTGCCAGCAAAGGGGGCATTGGAAACACCATATATTTT. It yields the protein CASKGGIGNTIYF.

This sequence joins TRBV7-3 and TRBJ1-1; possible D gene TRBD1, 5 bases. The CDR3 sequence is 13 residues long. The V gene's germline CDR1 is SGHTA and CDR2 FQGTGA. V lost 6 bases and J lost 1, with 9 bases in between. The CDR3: CASSSQGNTEAFF. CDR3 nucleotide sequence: TGTGCCAGCAGTTCTCAGGGGAACACTGAAGCTTTCTTT. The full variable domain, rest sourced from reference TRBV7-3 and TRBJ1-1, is GAGVSQTPSNKVTEKGKYVELRCDPISGHTALYWYRQSLGQGPEFLIYFQGTGAADDSGLPNDRFFAVRPEGSVSTLKIQRTERGDSAVYLCASSSQGNTEAFFGQGTRLTVV.

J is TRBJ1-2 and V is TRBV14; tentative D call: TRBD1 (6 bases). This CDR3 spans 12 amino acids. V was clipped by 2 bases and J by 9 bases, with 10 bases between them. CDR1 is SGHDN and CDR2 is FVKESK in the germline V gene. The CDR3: CASSQNRERYTF. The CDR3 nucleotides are TGTGCCAGCAGCCAAAACAGGGAACGCTACACCTTC.

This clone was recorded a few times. The CDR3 coding sequence is TGTGCCTGGAGTTTCGGGGCAGATACGCAGTATTTT. Translation: CAWSFGADTQYF. The V gene is TRBV30, the J gene TRBJ2-3; D possibly corresponds to TRBD2 (5 bases). Per the germline V gene, CDR1 is GTSNPN and CDR2 is SVGIG (reference sequence). The CDR3 is 12 residues long. The V gene lost 2 bases and the J gene lost 4 bases, with 7 bases spanning the gap.

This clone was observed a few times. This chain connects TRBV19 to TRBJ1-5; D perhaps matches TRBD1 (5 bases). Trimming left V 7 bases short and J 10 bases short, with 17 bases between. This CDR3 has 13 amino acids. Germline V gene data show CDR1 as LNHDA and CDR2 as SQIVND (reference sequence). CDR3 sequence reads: CASNGRDGPPQHF. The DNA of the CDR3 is TGTGCCAGTAACGGCAGGGATGGGCCCCCCCAGCATTTT.

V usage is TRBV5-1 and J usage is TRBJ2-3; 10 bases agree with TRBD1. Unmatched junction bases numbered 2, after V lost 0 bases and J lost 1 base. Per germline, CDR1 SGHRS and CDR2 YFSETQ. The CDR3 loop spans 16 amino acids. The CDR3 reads CASSLADRGRTDTQYF. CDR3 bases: TGCGCCAGCAGCTTGGCCGACAGGGGGCGCACAGATACGCAGTATTTT.

CDR3 sequence reads: CASSRSIDTDTQYF. The CDR3 DNA follows: TGTGCCAGCAGCCGCTCGATAGACACAGATACGCAGTATTTT. V and J are TRBV7-9 and TRBJ2-3; unclear D gene. The germline gives CDR1 SEHNR, CDR2 FQNEAQ (reference sequence). The V end lost 5 bases, the J end lost 2 bases, and 11 bases lay between the germline ends. The CDR3 extends over 14 amino acids.

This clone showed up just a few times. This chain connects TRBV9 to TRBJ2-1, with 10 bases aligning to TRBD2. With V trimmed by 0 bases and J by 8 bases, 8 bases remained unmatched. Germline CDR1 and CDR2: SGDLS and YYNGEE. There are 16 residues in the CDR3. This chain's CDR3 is CASSVATSGGAYEQFF. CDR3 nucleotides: TGTGCCAGCAGCGTAGCCACCAGCGGGGGGGCCTATGAGCAGTTCTTC.

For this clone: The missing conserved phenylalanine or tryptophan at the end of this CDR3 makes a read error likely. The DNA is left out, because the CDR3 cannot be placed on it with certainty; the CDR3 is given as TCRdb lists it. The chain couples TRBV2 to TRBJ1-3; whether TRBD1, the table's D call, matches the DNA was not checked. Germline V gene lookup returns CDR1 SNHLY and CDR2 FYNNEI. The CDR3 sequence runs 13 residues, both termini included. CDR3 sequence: CASRSQDRGIMGI.

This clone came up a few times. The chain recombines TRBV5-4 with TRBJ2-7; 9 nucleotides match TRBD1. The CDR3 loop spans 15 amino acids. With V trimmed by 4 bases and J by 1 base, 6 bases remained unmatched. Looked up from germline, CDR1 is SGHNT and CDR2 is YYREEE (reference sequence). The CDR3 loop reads CASSLDRGDSYEQYF. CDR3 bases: TGTGCCAGCAGCCTAGACAGGGGGGATTCCTACGAGCAGTACTTC.

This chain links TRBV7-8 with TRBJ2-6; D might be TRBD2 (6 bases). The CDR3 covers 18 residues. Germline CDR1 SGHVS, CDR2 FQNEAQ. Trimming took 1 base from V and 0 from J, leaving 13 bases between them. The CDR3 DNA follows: TGTGCCAGCAGCTTAGTACTAGCACCTGACTCTGGGGCCAACGTCCTGACTTTC. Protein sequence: CASSLVLAPDSGANVLTF.

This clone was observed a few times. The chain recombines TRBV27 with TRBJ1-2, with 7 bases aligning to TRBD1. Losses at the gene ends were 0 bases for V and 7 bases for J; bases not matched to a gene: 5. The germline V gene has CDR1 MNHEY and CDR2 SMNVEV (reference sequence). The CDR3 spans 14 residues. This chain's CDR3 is CASSLSGGGVGYTF. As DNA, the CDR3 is TGTGCCAGCAGTTTATCAGGAGGGGGCGTTGGCTACACCTTC.

The CDR3 protein is CSVRGPQETQYF. The CDR3 DNA follows: TGCAGCGTGAGGGGGCCCCAAGAGACCCAGTACTTC. The V and J genes are TRBV29-1 and TRBJ2-5; 7 bases agree with TRBD1. CDR1 and CDR2 (germline): SQVTM, ANQGSEA. The trim removed 6 bases at V and 1 base at J, leaving 2 bases unmatched. The CDR3 consists of 12 residues. Full variable domain (missing parts from reference TRBV29-1 and TRBJ2-5): SAVISQKPSRDICQRGTSLTIQCQVDSQVTMMFWYRQQPGQSLTLIATANQGSEATYESGFVIDKFPISRPNLTFSTLTVSNMSPEDSSIYLCSVRGPQETQYFGPGTRLLVL.

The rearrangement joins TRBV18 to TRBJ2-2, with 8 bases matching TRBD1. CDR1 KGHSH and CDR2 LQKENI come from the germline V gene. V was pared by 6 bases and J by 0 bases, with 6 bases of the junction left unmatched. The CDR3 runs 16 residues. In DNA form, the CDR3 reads TGTGCCAGCTCCGAGCCAGGGGGCCCGAACACCGGGGAGCTGTTTTTT. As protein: CASSEPGGPNTGELFF.

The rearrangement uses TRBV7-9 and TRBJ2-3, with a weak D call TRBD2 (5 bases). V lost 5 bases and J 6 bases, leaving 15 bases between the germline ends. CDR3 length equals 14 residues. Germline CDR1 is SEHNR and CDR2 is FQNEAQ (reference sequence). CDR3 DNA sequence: TGTGCCAGCAGCCAGAGGGAAACGGGCGATACGCAGTATTTT. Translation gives CASSQRETGDTQYF. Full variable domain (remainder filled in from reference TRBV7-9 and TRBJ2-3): DTGVSQNPRHKITKRGQNVTFRCDPISEHNRLYWYRQTLGQGPEFLTYFQNEAQLEKSRLLSDRFSAERPKGSFSTLEIQRTEQGDSAMYLCASSQRETGDTQYFGPGTRLTVL.

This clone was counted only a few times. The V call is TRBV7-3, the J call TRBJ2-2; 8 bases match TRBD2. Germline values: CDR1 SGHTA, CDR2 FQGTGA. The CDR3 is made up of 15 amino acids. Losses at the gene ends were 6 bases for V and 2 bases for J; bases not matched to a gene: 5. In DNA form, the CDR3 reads TGTGCCAGCAGGCAGACTAGCGTAAACACCGGGGAGCTGTTTTTT. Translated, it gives CASRQTSVNTGELFF.

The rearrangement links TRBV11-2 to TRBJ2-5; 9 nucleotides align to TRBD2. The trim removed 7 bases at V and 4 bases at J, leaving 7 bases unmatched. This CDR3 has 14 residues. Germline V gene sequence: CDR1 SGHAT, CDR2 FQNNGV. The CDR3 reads CASTSLAGVETQYF. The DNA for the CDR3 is TGTGCCAGCACCTCTTTAGCGGGGGTAGAGACCCAGTACTTC.

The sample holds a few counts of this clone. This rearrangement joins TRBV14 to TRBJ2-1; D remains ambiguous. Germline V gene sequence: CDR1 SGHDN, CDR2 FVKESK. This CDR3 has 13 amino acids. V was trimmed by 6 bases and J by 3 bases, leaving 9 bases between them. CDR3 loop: CASSPGRYNEQFF. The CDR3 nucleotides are TGTGCCAGCAGTCCTGGCCGCTACAATGAGCAGTTCTTC.

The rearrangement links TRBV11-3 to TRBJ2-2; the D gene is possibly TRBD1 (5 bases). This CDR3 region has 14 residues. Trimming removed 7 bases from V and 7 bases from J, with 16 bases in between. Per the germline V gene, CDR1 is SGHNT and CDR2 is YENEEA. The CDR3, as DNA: TGTGCCAGCACCCTCTCTGGGCAGGGCGGGGAGCTGTTTTTT. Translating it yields CASTLSGQGGELFF.

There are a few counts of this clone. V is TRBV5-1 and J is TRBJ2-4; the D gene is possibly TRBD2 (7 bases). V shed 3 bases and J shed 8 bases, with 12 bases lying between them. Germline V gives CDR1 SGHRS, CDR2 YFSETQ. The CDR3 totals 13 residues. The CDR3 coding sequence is TGCGCCAGCAGCTACAGGGAGGGGGACATTCAGTACTTC. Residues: CASSYREGDIQYF.

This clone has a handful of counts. In DNA, the CDR3 is TGTGCCAGCAATGGCAGGGCCTATAATTCACCCCTCCACTTT. This translates into CASNGRAYNSPLHF. V and J are TRBV2 and TRBJ1-6, with TRBD1 as a possible D gene (5 bases). The ends were cut back, 7 bases at V and 2 bases at J, with 9 bases in the middle. Germline V gene data show CDR1 as SNHLY and CDR2 as FYNNEI. The CDR3 runs 14 residues.

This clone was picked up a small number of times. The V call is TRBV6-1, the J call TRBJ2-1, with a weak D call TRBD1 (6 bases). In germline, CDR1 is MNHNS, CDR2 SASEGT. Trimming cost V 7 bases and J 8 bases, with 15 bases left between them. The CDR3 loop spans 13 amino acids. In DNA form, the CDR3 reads TGTGCCAGCAACAGGGCCGAGACCTATGAGCAGTTCTTC. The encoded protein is CASNRAETYEQFF.

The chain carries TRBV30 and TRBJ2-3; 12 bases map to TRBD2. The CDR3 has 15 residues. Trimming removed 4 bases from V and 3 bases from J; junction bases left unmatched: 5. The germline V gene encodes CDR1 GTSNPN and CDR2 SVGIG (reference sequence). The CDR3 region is CAWILAGGPTDTQYF. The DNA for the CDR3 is TGTGCCTGGATTCTAGCGGGGGGGCCGACAGATACGCAGTATTTT.

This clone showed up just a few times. DNA of the CDR3: TGCAGCGTTGGCCCGGGGGGGTACACTGAAGCTTTCTTT. Its protein is CSVGPGGYTEAFF. The chain recombines TRBV29-1 with TRBJ1-1; a weak D match, TRBD1 (5 bases). Trimming removed 4 bases from V and 3 bases from J, with 12 bases in between. CDR3 size: 13 residues. Germline-derived CDR1 and CDR2 are SQVTM and ANQGSEA.

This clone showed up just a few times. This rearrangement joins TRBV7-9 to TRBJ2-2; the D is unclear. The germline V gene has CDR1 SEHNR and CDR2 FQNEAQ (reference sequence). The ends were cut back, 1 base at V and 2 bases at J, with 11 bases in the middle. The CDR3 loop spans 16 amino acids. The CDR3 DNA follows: TGTGCCAGCAGCTTAGGTGCGGCAGCTAACACCGGGGAGCTGTTTTTT. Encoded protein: CASSLGAAANTGELFF.

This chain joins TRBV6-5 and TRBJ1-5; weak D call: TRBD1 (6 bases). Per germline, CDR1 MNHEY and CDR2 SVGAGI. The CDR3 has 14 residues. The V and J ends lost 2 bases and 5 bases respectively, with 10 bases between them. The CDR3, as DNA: TGTGCCAGCAGTTACGGGACACCTGATCAGCCCCAGCATTTT. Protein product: CASSYGTPDQPQHF.

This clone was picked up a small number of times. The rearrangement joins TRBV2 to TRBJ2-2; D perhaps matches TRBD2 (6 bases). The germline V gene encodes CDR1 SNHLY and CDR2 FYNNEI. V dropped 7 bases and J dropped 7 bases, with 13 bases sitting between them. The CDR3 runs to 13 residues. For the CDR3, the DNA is TGTGCCAGCAAGGAGGGAGAGTACGGGGAGCTGTTTTTT. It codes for CASKEGEYGELFF.

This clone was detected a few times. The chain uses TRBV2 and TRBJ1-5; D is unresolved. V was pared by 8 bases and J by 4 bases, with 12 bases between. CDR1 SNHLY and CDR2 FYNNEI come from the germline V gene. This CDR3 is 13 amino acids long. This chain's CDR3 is CASSNPGNQPQHF. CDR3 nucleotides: TGTGCCAGCTCTAACCCGGGGAATCAGCCCCAGCATTTT.

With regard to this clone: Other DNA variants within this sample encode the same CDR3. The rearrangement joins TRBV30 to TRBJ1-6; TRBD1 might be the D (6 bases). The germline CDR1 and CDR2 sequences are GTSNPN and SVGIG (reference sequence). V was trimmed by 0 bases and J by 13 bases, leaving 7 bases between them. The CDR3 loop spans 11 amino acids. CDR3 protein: CAWSVQGPLHF. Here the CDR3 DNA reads TGTGCCTGGAGTGTACAGGGCCCCCTCCACTTT.

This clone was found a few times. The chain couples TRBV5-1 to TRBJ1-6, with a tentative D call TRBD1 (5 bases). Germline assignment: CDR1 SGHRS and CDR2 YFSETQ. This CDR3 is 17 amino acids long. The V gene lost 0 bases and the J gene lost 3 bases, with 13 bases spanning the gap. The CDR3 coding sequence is TGCGCCAGCAGCTTGGACCTGGAGGGACGCTATAATTCACCCCTCCACTTT. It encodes CASSLDLEGRYNSPLHF.

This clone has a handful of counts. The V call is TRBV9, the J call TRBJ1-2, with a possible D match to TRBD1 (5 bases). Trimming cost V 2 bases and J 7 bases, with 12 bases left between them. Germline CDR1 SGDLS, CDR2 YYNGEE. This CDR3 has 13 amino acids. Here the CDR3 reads CASSVRDGGGYTF. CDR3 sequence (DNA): TGTGCCAGCAGCGTCCGGGACGGGGGTGGCTACACCTTC.